The 14 T cell receptor beta chains presented below share a single source sample, sequenced in a study of blood T cells in healthy people across ages. Alongside a J-beta primer mix, a sample-barcoded 5' primer served in a second PCR lasting about 7 to 11 cycles. TCRdb recomputed calls from the 5' RACE reads with MiXCR, one row per CDR3 protein. The table has about 1 million distinct CDR3 sequences, around 43% seen once. Material for sequencing was blood. Receptors were obtained from a woman between 55 and 75 years old in good health.

This clonotype was counted a few times. This chain uses TRBV28 with TRBJ2-3; 7 bases align to TRBD1. Germline-derived CDR1 and CDR2 are MDHEN and SYDVKM. This CDR3 has 12 residues. With 6 bases clipped from V and 8 bases from J, the junction kept 5 bases outside the gene matches. Here the CDR3 DNA reads TGTGCCAGCAGCCCTACAGGGGTTACGCAGTATTTT. It encodes CASSPTGVTQYF.

The chain is built from TRBV10-1 and TRBJ2-1, with TRBD2 as a possible D gene (6 bases). CDR3 length: 15 amino acids. Trimming pared 3 bases from V and 7 bases from J, leaving 16 bases between. Germline V gene data show CDR1 as WNHNN and CDR2 as SYGVQD (reference sequence). The DNA for the CDR3 is TGCGCCAGCAGTGAATTGGCGGGAAGGAGTAATGAGCAGTTCTTC. Its translation: CASSELAGRSNEQFF.

This clonotype was seen more than once but under ten times. The CDR3 loop reads CASSLGVVGGPWGDTQYF. CDR3 nucleotide sequence: TGTGCCAGCAGTTTAGGGGTTGTAGGCGGCCCATGGGGAGATACGCAGTATTTT. The V gene is TRBV12-3 or TRBV12-4, the J gene TRBJ2-3; D gene unclear. V shed 1 base and J shed 5 bases, with 22 bases lying between them. The CDR3 covers 18 residues.

The J gene is TRBJ2-6, the V gene TRBV9; unclear D gene. The ends were cut back, 3 bases at V and 2 bases at J, with 15 bases in the middle. Germline CDR1 and CDR2: SGDLS and YYNGEE. The CDR3 contains 17 residues. The CDR3 protein is CASSEPRLGTGANVLTF. The CDR3 DNA follows: TGTGCCAGCAGCGAACCGCGTTTGGGAACTGGGGCCAACGTCCTGACTTTC.

This clonotype was seen more than once but under ten times. The chain is built from TRBV29-1 and TRBJ2-3; D remains ambiguous. The CDR3 runs 12 residues. CDR1 is SQVTM, CDR2 ANQGSEA, per germline. Deletions cut 2 bases from V and 4 bases from J, with 7 bases between. The CDR3 sequence: CSVEKAADTQYF. The CDR3, as DNA: TGCAGCGTTGAAAAGGCAGCAGATACGCAGTATTTT.

V gene TRBV15 combines with J gene TRBJ2-3; D is possibly TRBD2 (6 bases). The germline V gene has CDR1 LNHNV and CDR2 YYDKDF (reference sequence). V was trimmed by 1 base and J by 6 bases, leaving 14 bases between them. The CDR3 consists of 15 residues. CDR3 nucleotide sequence: TGTGCCACCAGCAGAGCAGGCGGGGATCCTGATACGCAGTATTTT. Amino acid sequence: CATSRAGGDPDTQYF.

This clonotype was counted ten times or more. J is TRBJ2-4 and V is TRBV7-9; D call uncertain. CDR1 and CDR2 from the germline V gene are SEHNR and FQNEAQ (reference sequence). The CDR3 is 14 amino acids. V was clipped by 5 bases and J by 6 bases, with 14 bases between them. CDR3 region: CASSPTRWLNIQYF. The CDR3 DNA reads as TGTGCCAGCAGCCCTACCCGTTGGTTAAACATTCAGTACTTC.

This clonotype has only one observation. The chain has TRBV6-6 and TRBJ2-7; D may be TRBD1 or TRBD2 (5 bases each). This CDR3 has 13 residues. Deletions cut 2 bases from V and 7 bases from J, with 12 bases between. Per germline, CDR1 MNHNY and CDR2 SVGAGI (reference sequence). The CDR3 bases are TGTGCCAGCAGTTACCTTGGGGGAAGGGAGCAGTACTTC. It yields the protein CASSYLGGREQYF.

The rearrangement links TRBV18 to TRBJ2-4; 15 bases agree with TRBD2. Matching the DNA end better, TRBJ2-7 makes the J call doubtful. Germline V gene lookup returns CDR1 KGHSH and CDR2 LQKENI. The CDR3 has 15 amino acids. DNA for the CDR3: TGTGCCAGCTCTAGGACTAGCGGGAGGGCGGACGAGCAGTACTTC. Residues: CASSRTSGRADEQYF.

J is TRBJ2-1 and V is TRBV5-1, with D perhaps given as TRBD1 or TRBD2 (8 bases each). CDR3 length: 13 amino acids. V was cut by 7 bases and J by 6 bases, with 14 bases left in between. CDR1 and CDR2 (germline): SGHRS, YFSETQ. The chain's CDR3 is CASFSGTGNEQFF. The CDR3, as DNA: TGCGCCAGCTTTAGCGGGACAGGCAATGAGCAGTTCTTC.

The chain employs TRBV10-3 and TRBJ1-2, with 9 positions matching TRBD1. Germline V gene lookup returns CDR1 ENHRY and CDR2 SYGVKD. The length of the CDR3 is 12 residues. J gave up 4 bases and V 10 bases, and 4 bases lay outside the gene matches. The chain's CDR3 is CATGQGTYGYTF. DNA of the CDR3: TGTGCCACCGGACAGGGGACCTATGGCTACACCTTC.

The chain uses TRBV7-2 and TRBJ2-1, with D possibly matching TRBD2 (6 bases). The V gene's germline CDR1 is SGHTA and CDR2 FQGNSA. V gave up 1 base and J gave up 0 bases, with 10 bases separating them. The CDR3 consists of 16 residues. CDR3 amino acids: CASSLVGGFSYNEQFF. DNA for the CDR3: TGTGCCAGCAGCTTAGTTGGAGGGTTCTCCTACAATGAGCAGTTCTTC.

This clonotype was recorded at least ten times. The chain recombines TRBV29-1 with TRBJ1-1; no clear D. CDR1 is SQVTM and CDR2 is ANQGSEA in the germline V gene. CDR3 length equals 13 residues. V lost 7 bases to trimming and J lost 3 bases, with 15 bases between them. The CDR3 reads CSAEGVGYTEAFF. The CDR3 DNA is TGCAGCGCCGAAGGTGTCGGGTACACTGAAGCTTTCTTT.

This clonotype was seen a few times. This chain connects TRBV29-1 to TRBJ1-2; D gene ambiguous. CDR1 SQVTM and CDR2 ANQGSEA come from the germline V gene. Trimming removed 4 bases from V and 6 bases from J, with 6 bases in between. This CDR3 comprises 10 residues. Here the CDR3 DNA reads TGCAGCGTTGGTGCAGATGGCTACACCTTC. It specifies CSVGADGYTF.